This T cell receptor (beta chain) was recovered during a study of blood T cells in healthy people across ages. The authors ran a second PCR of 7 to 11 cycles using a sample-barcoded 5' primer and a J-beta primer mix. Each TCR beta cDNA got a 12-nucleotide random molecular identifier. TCRdb analysed the 5' RACE reads with MiXCR anew, one entry per CDR3 protein. The table records fewer than 950,000 distinct CDR3 sequences, about 55% of them present only once. Donor samples were obtained from healthy Caucasian individuals from Russia, aged about 6 to 95. Donors each provided 8 to 10 milliliters of peripheral blood. Study-wide findings and caveats: The study found more naive CD4+ cells and higher diversity in long-lived than aged donors.

The CDR3 is 15 residues long. CDR1 and CDR2 (germline): DFQATT, SNEGSKA (reference sequence). V was shortened by 6 bases and J by 2 bases, with 17 bases between the two germline ends. Remarks on this clonotype: What it binds is not known.

The V call is TRBV20-1, the J call TRBJ2-1; weak D call: TRBD1 (5 bases). The TCR sequence derives from an older man in good health. The sequenced sample consisted of blood. This CDR3 is CSAWIDSNPYNEQFF. The CDR3 nucleotides are TGCAGTGCCTGGATAGACAGCAACCCCTACAATGAGCAGTTCTTC.